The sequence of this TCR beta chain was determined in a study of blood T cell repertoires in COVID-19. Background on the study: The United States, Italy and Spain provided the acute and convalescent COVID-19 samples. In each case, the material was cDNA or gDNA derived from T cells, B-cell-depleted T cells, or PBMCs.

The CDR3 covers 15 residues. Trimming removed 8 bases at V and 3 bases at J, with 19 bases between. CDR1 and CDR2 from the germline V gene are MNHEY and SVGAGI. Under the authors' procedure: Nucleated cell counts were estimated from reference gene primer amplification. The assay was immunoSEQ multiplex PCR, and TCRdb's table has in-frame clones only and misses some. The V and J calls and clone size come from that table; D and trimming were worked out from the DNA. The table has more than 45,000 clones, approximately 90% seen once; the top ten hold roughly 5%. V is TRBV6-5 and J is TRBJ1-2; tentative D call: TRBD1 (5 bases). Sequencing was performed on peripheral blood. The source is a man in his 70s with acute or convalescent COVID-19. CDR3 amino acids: CASGGGRRGDYGYTF. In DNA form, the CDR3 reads TGTGCCAGCGGAGGAGGCAGGCGGGGCGACTATGGCTACACCTTC.